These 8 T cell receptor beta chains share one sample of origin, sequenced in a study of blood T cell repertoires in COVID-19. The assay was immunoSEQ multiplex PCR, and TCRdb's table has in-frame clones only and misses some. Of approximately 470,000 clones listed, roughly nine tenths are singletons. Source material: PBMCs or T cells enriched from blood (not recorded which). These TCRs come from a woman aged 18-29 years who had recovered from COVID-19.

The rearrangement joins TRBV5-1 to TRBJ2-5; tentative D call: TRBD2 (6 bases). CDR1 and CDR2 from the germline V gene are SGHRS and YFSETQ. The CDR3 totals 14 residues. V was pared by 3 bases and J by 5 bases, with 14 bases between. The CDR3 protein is CASSSYRGGETQYF. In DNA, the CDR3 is TGCGCCAGCAGCTCATACCGAGGAGGGGAGACCCAGTACTTC.

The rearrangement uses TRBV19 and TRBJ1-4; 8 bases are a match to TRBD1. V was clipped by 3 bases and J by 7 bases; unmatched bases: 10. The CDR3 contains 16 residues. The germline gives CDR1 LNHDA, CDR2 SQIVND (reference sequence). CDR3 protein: CASSIISGQGGEKLFF. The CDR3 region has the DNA TGTGCCAGTAGTATCATCTCCGGACAGGGCGGTGAAAAACTGTTTTTT.

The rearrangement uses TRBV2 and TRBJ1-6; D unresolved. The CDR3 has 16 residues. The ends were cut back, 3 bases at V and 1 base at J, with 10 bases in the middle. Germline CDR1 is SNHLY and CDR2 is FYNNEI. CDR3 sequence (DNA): TGTGCCAGCAGTGAGATTGGGCAGTCCTATAATTCACCCCTCCACTTT. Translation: CASSEIGQSYNSPLHF.

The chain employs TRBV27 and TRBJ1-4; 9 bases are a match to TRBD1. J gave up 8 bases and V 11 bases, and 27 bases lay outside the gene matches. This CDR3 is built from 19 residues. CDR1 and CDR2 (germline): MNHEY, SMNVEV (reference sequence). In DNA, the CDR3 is TGTGCCTTCCACAGGGCCTACTGTTTCTCGGACAGGGGAAGAGAAAAACTGTTTTTT. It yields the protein CAFHRAYCFSDRGREKLFF.

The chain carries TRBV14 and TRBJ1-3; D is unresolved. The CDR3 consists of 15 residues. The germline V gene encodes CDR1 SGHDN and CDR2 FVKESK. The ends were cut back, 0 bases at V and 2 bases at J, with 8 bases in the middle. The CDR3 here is CASSQERGTGNTIYF. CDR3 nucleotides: TGTGCCAGCAGCCAAGAAAGAGGGACTGGAAACACCATATATTTT. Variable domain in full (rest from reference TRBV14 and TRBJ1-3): EAGVTQFPSHSVIEKGQTVTLRCDPISGHDNLYWYRRVMGKEIKFLLHFVKESKQDESGMPNNRFLAERTGGTYSTLKVQPAELEDSGVYFCASSQERGTGNTIYFGEGSWLTVV.

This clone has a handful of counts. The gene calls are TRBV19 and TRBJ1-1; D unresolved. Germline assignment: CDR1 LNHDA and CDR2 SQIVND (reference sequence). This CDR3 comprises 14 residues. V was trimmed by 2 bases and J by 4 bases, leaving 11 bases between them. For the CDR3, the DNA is TGTGCCAGTAGTATATCTACAGATAGCACTGAAGCTTTCTTT. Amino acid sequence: CASSISTDSTEAFF. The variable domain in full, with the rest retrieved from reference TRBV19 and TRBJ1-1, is DGGITQSPKYLFRKEGQNVTLSCEQNLNHDAMYWYRQDPGQGLRLIYYSQIVNDFQKGDIAEGYSVSREKKESFPLTVTSAQKNPTAFYLCASSISTDSTEAFFGQGTRLTVV.

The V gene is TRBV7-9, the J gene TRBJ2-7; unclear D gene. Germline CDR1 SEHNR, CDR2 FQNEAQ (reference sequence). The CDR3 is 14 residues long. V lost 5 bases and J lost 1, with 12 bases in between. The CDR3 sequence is CASSPNSKSYEQYF. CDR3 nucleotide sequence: TGTGCCAGCAGCCCCAACAGTAAGTCCTACGAGCAGTACTTC.

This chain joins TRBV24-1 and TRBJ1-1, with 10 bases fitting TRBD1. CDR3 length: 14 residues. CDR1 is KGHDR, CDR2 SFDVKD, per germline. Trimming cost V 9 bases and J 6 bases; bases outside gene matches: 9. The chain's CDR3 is CATLTDRGLAEAFF. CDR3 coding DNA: TGTGCCACCCTAACCGACAGGGGGCTAGCTGAAGCTTTCTTT.